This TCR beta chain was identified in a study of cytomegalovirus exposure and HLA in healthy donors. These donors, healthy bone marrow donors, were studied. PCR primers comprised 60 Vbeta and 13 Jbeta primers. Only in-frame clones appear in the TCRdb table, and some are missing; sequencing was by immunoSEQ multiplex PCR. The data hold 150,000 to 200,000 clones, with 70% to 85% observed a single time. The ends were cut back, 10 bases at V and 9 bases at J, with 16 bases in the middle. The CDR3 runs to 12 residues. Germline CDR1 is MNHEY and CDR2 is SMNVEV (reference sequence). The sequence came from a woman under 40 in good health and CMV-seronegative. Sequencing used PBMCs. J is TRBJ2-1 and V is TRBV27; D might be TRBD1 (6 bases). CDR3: CATSFGGLEQFF. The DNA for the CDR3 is TGTGCCACCAGCTTTGGGGGCCTTGAGCAGTTCTTC.